This entry is about one TCR beta chain. Its antigen is unknown. No much larger clone exists at a distance of one base, and base qualities are not known. The sample holds other DNA sequences that translate to the same CDR3. Using the deep immunoSEQ assay, multiplex PCR amplified TCR CDR3 regions from genomic DNA. Genomic DNA extracted from each cell subset was distributed evenly over all wells of several immunoSEQ 96-well plates, and each plate served as one replicate. For sorted subsets, approximately 200 ng of genomic DNA, equivalent to tens of thousands of T cell genomes, went into each replicate PCR. The purified libraries were quantified using a Qubit 3.0 fluorometer, sized with a Bioanalyzer 2100, and then quantified again using the KAPA Library Quantification kit. A separate single-read 150-cycle Illumina NextSeq 550 flow cell was used to sequence each immunoSEQ 96-well plate. Per the original workflow: Because the immunoSEQ output included only junctional sequences and no quality scores, the filtering could not be the same as the filtering used for full-length reads. To assign V/J genes and CDR3, sequences were annotated against IMGT germline references using PyIR, a Python wrapper for IgBLAST v1.9. Reads with weak V/J assignments (E-value above 1e-6), missing CDR3, stop codons, out-of-frame junctions, or ambiguous translated residues were removed. V3J clonotypes were defined as sequences sharing an identical inferred V gene, J gene, and CDR3 amino acid sequence. The percentage overlap between two repertoires was calculated by dividing the number of shared unique clonotypes by the size of the smaller repertoire. Richness of each repertoire was evaluated using RTK rarefaction, the Chao1 estimator, and Recon v2.1 estimates of unobserved clonotypes. Generation probabilities were computed with OLGA for all TCRbeta clonotypes obtained by the gDNA method from a handful of donors. TCRdb obtained this table from immuneACCESS and retained in-frame rearrangements with V and J assigned. These tables miss some clones; where compared with another copy, unresolved V genes account for less than half of the shortfall, and the remainder is unexplained. The V and J calls and the clone size are those of that table, but D and trimming were determined from the DNA. The sample table shows approximately 1,000,000 clones, and roughly 74% are seen once. Jointly, the top ten make up under 0.6% of the sample.

These data originate in a study of shared clonotypes between healthy human individuals (dated by TCRdb to about 2020). In the study overall: The cohort included three men and a couple of women between 18 and 49 years of age. For each donor, CD4 naive and CD4 memory were each given three plates, CD8 naive was given two plates, and CD8 memory was given one plate. The study deeply sequenced blood TCR repertoires of five healthy adults to estimate repertoire size and the extent of clonotype sharing between individuals. Different laboratories and diverse techniques were used to prepare libraries and sequence TCR repertoires, to increase sequencing depth and limit assay-specific biases. Each donor's leukapheresis produced roughly between roughly 0.9 and 8.9 billion PBMCs. The paper's findings and limits, for the study overall: Pairwise subsampling led to the expectation that sequencing depth would affect the degree of clonotype sharing among donors. Sampling was limited to blood, and TCR repertoires in tissue likely differ from TCR repertoires in blood. Roughly 5% of naive CD4, around 3.5% of naive CD8, approximately 2% of memory CD4, and 0.4% of memory CD8 clonotypes were shared across a few donors. Larger estimated clonotype richness was generally found for naive subsets than for memory subsets. Higher generation probabilities were observed for clonotypes shared by all four sorted-subset donors than for non-shared clonotypes. The small number of donors limited the genetic and exposure-history diversity represented. Rarefaction of sorted-subset datasets indicated incomplete sequencing despite the large sequencing depth.

The CDR3 covers 14 residues, taking in both the cysteine and the phenylalanine. CDR3 DNA only is kept here, 42 bases in frame from base 1. Between the V and J ends, shortened by 4 bases and 4 bases respectively, the junction contains 11 bases. The germline V gene gives CDR1 as MNHNS and CDR2 as SASEGT. The donors were healthy, HIV-negative adults who had no recently reported acute infections or vaccinations. Only Caucasian adults living in Nashville, Tennessee, USA were represented among the donors. CD4+ T cells were enriched by magnetic negative selection, after which naive cells were positively selected on CD45RA and the negative fraction was taken as the memory subset. Blood was collected by leukapheresis, and PBMCs were isolated by Ficoll-Histopaque density gradient centrifugation and then cryopreserved in liquid nitrogen vapor phase. Purity and quantity of every magnetically sorted T cell population were checked by analytical flow cytometry. Genomic DNA was isolated from each sorted fraction and quantified by UV absorbance on a Nanodrop 2000c.

Rearrangement joined TRBV6-1 to TRBJ1-5, with a weak D call of TRBD1 (6 bases match). Material: memory CD4+ T cells from PBMCs. The cell subset or site label of this sample denotes: CD45RA-negative fraction. The receptor was derived from a man between 18 and 29 years old in good health. Some clones in this sample may be carry-over from other donors' samples. The DNA sequence is TGTGCCAGCAGTGGGCAGGGGCGAAATCAGCCCCAGCATTTT. This codes for CASSGQGRNQPQHF.